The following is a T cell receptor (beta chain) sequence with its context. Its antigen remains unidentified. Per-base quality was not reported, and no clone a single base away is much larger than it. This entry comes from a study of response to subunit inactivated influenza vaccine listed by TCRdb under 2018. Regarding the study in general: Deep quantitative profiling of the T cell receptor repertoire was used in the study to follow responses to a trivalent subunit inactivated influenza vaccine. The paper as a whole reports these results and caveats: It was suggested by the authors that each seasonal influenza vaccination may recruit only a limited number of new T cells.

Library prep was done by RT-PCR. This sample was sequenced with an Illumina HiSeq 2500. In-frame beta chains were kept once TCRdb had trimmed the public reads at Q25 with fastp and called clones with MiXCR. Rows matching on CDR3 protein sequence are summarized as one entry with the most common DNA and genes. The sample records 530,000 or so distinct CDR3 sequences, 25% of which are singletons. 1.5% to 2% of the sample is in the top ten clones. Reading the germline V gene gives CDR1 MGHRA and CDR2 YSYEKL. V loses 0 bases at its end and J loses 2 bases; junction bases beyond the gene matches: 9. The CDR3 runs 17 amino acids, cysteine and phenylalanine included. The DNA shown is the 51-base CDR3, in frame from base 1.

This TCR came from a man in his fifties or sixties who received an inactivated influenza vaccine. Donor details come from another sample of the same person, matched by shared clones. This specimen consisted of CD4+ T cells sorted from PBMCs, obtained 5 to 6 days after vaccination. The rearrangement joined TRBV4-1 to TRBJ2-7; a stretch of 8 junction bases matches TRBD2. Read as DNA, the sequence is TGCGCCAGCAGCCAAGATCCAGTACTAGCGGAAACCTACGAGCAGTACTTC. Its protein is CASSQDPVLAETYEQYF.